This entry is about one TCR beta chain. This record belongs to a study of glioma-infiltrating T cells after dendritic cell vaccination. Study-level information: The vaccine used monocyte-derived dendritic cells pulsed overnight with autologous tumor lysate.

Some clones are missing from TCRdb's copy, which holds only in-frame ones; the method was immunoSEQ multiplex PCR. Of fewer than 110,000 clones in the sample, roughly 79% were seen once. CDR1 and CDR2 from the germline V gene are SGHRS and YFSETQ. The CDR3 totals 14 residues. V lost 5 bases, J lost 8 bases, and 6 bases stayed unmatched. The rearrangement joins TRBV5-1 to TRBJ2-1, with 11 nucleotides matching TRBD2. The sequencing used blood, collected before dendritic cell vaccination. The source is a human donor with glioblastoma. The chain's CDR3 is CASSPTSGDHEQFF. The CDR3 region has the DNA TGCGCCAGCAGTCCGACTAGCGGGGATCATGAGCAGTTCTTC.